This T cell receptor beta chain was sequenced in a study of blood T cell repertoires in COVID-19. The wider study: Specimens from acute and convalescent COVID-19 originated in the United States, Italy and Spain. T cells, B-cell-depleted T cells, or PBMCs supplied cDNA or gDNA.

As originally analysed: By means of reference gene primer amplification, nucleated cell counts were estimated. Clones were sequenced by immunoSEQ multiplex PCR, and TCRdb holds only the in-frame ones, with some missing. The V and J calls and clone size are taken from that table; D and trimming were inferred from the DNA. The sample has roughly 63,000 clones, roughly 80% seen once. CDR3 length equals 12 residues. Germline CDR1 LNHDA, CDR2 SQIVND (reference sequence). Between the trimmed V and J ends, which lost 7 bases and 7 bases, there was a span of 13 bases. The chain combines TRBV19 with TRBJ1-1; D remains unclear. This clonotype originated in a man older than 75 with acute or convalescent COVID-19. Input material: peripheral blood. The CDR3 spells CASTLEGYEAFF. For the CDR3, the DNA is TGTGCCAGTACCCTCGAGGGCTATGAAGCTTTCTTT.